This TCR beta chain was sequenced for a study of cytomegalovirus exposure and HLA in healthy donors. 60 Vbeta and 13 Jbeta primers were used in PCR. In the source study's methods: Per a later analysis, the number of unique TCR beta chains was around 80 million, of which 10 million to 11 million were shared. Repertoires were generated with immunoSEQ multiplex PCR, while TCRdb's copy carries only in-frame clones and drops some. V, J and clone size are those of that table, while D and trimming were read from the DNA. The repertoire holds about 160,000 clones, roughly four fifths seen once, with roughly 3% in the top ten. Study outcomes and limitations: Many donors shared some public TCRs, even though most TCR sequences were rare. The productive fraction for most TCR beta V segments was about 90% or about 30% in an earlier analysis.

Comment on this clone: No antigen is known for it.

Germline loops: CDR1 SGHAT, CDR2 FQNNGV. The J segment lost 5 bases and the V segment lost 2 bases, leaving 5 bases of the junction unmatched. The CDR3 consists of 16 residues. This receptor was identified in a woman aged 40 to 55 in good health and CMV-seronegative. The sequenced sample was PBMCs. This rearrangement joins TRBV11-2 to TRBJ2-2, with TRBD2 matching over 10 bases. DNA for the CDR3: TGTGCCAGCAGCTTATTTCAAGCGGGGGGGACCGGGGAGCTGTTTTTT. It encodes CASSLFQAGGTGELFF.